This is a list of T cell receptor beta chains from one sample in a study of technical replicates of blood from a few donors. Assay used: immunoSEQ multiplex PCR; TCRdb lists only in-frame clones, some missing. The data show over 50,000 clones, around 94% seen once. Sequencing used T cells isolated from PBMCs. The origin of the receptors is a human donor in good health. The CDR3 runs from the conserved cysteine through the conserved F or W. A D gene is named only where the DNA matches it firmly. For some rows the clone size is stated as once, few or many, or as a class when expanded; others skip it.

TRBJ2-7	TRBD1	TRBV29-1	-	TGCAGCGTTTGGCAGGGGGTGAGGGAGCAGTACTTC	CSVWQGVREQYF
TRBJ2-1	TRBD2	TRBV5-6	-	TGTGCCAGCAGCTTAGTAGCGGGGGGCTACAATGAGCAGTTCTTC	CASSLVAGGYNEQFF
TRBJ2-2	-	TRBV5-1	-	TGCGCCAGCAGCTCGGGACAGAACACCGGGGAGCTGTTTTTT	CASSSGQNTGELFF
TRBJ1-1	-	TRBV6-5	-	TGTGCCAGCAGAACCCAAGCGGGAGCTTTCTTT	CASRTQAGAFF
TRBJ2-7	-	TRBV7-6	few	TGTGCCAGCAGCTTAGCGGGGCAGAAGCAGTACTTC	CASSLAGQKQYF
TRBJ2-4	-	TRBV5-1	once	TGCGCCAGCAGCTTGGCCGACAGATCCCAGGGCATTCAGTACTTC	CASSLADRSQGIQYF
TRBJ1-2	TRBD1	TRBV7-9	-	TGTGCCAGCAGCCCTACAGGGGAGAACTATGGCTACACCTTC	CASSPTGENYGYTF
TRBJ2-7	TRBD1	TRBV5-1	-	TGCGCCAGCAGCTTGGGGGTTACAGGGGGCCAGAACGAGCAGTACTTC	CASSLGVTGGQNEQYF
TRBJ2-7	TRBD1	TRBV29-1	once	TGCAGCGTTGAAACGACAGGGTCCACCGAGCAGTACTTC	CSVETTGSTEQYF
TRBJ2-1	-	TRBV29-1	-	TGCAGCGTTGTTGCAGGGGTCCCCTACAATGAGCAGTTCTTC	CSVVAGVPYNEQFF
TRBJ2-5	TRBD1	TRBV7-8	-	TGTGCCAGCAGCCCCCATGACAGGGGGGGAGAGACCCAGTACTTC	CASSPHDRGGETQYF
TRBJ2-7	TRBD2	TRBV29-1	-	TGCAGCGGTACGGCTAGCGGGGACGAGCAGTACTTC	CSGTASGDEQYF
TRBJ2-1	TRBD2	TRBV11-2	-	TGTGCCAGCAGCTTAGATCCTAGCGGGAGGGATGAGCAGTTCTTC	CASSLDPSGRDEQFF
TRBJ2-3	TRBD2	TRBV9	-	TGTGCCAGCAGACCGACTAGCGGGGCTTATACAGATACGCAGTATTTT	CASRPTSGAYTDTQYF
TRBJ1-2	-	TRBV29-1	-	TGCAGCGCCCAATGGTCTGGGGGGAATGGCTACACCTTC	CSAQWSGGNGYTF
TRBJ2-3	-	TRBV11-3	-	TGTGCCAGCAGCTTAGCGGGAGACACAGATACGCAGTATTTT	CASSLAGDTDTQYF
TRBJ2-5	-	TRBV11-3	-	TGTGCCAGCAGCTTAGGGTACCGAGGCCAAGAGACCCAGTACTTC	CASSLGYRGQETQYF